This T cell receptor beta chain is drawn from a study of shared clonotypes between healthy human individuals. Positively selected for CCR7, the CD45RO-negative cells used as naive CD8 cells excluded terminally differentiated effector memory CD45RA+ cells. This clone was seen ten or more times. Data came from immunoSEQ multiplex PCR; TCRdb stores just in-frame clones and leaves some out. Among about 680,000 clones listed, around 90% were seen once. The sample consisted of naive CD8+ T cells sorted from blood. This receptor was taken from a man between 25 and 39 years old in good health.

In DNA, the CDR3 is TGTGCCAGCAGCTCCTCGGACAGGGGTACCTACGAGCAGTACTTC. Translated: CASSSSDRGTYEQYF. This sequence joins TRBV7-9 and TRBJ2-7; TRBD1 matches at 9 bases. CDR1 and CDR2 from the germline V gene are SEHNR and FQNEAQ (reference sequence). V dropped 4 bases and J dropped 2; count of bases not matched to a gene: 6. The CDR3 has 15 amino acids.